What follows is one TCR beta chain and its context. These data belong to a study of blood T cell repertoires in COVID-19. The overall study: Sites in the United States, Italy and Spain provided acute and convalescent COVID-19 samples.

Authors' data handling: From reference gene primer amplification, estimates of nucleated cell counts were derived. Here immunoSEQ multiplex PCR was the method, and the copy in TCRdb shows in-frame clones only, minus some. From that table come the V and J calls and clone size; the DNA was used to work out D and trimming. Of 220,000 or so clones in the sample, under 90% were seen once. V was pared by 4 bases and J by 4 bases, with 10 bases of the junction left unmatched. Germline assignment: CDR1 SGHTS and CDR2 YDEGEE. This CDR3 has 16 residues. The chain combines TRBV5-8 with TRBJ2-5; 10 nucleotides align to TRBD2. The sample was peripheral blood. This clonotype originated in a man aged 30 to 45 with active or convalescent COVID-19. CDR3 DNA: TGTGCCAGCAGCCCCGGTAGCGGGAGGATCGCAGAGACCCAGTACTTC. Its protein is CASSPGSGRIAETQYF.